This TCR beta chain was sequenced in a study of blood T cell repertoires in COVID-19. Looked up from germline, CDR1 is SGHRS and CDR2 is YFSETQ. With 6 bases removed from V and 8 bases from J, the gap between germline ends came to 18 bases. This CDR3 is 14 amino acids long. Produced via immunoSEQ multiplex PCR; TCRdb's table is partial and in-frame only. The data show 150,000 to 200,000 clones, with approximately 80% seen just once and 4% to 6.5% held by the top ten. Sequenced input: PBMCs or T cells enriched from blood (not recorded which). The chain recombines TRBV5-1 with TRBJ2-1; perhaps TRBD2 as D (6 bases). The receptor's source is a woman in her fifties or sixties with acute COVID-19. The CDR3 DNA is TGCGCCAGCAACCGGGACTCGCACTCTGATGAGCAGTTCTTC. Translating gives CASNRDSHSDEQFF.